A single sample gave rise to the 20 T cell receptor beta chains below, sequenced in a study of blood T cell repertoires in COVID-19. This table comes from immunoSEQ multiplex PCR, and its TCRdb copy is limited to in-frame clones, with some not included. The sample contains around 500,000 clones, approximately 88% of which appear only once. Sequencing was performed on PBMCs or T cells enriched from blood (not recorded which). The receptors were sampled from a woman aged 40-49 years who had recovered from COVID-19.

This clone was counted a single time. V gene TRBV27 combines with J gene TRBJ2-7; TRBD2 matches at 7 bases. The CDR3 spans 14 residues. Germline-derived CDR1 and CDR2 are MNHEY and SMNVEV (reference sequence). The V segment lost 5 bases and the J segment 5 bases; nucleotides outside the gene matches: 9. CDR3 in amino acids: CASSALGGSHEQYF. The CDR3 DNA sequence: TGTGCCAGCAGTGCCCTTGGCGGGAGCCACGAGCAGTACTTC.

This chain connects TRBV5-4 to TRBJ2-2, with D possibly matching TRBD2 (5 bases). The CDR3 consists of 15 residues. In germline, CDR1 is SGHNT, CDR2 YYREEE (reference sequence). The V end was cut by 4 bases, the J end by 4 bases, with 14 bases between. For the CDR3, the DNA is TGTGCCAGCAGCCCGGCGGGCACGGGCACCGGGGAGCTGTTTTTT. Protein: CASSPAGTGTGELFF.

The rearrangement joins TRBV9 to TRBJ2-5; 7 bases fit TRBD1. The CDR3 consists of 14 residues. The germline gives CDR1 SGDLS, CDR2 YYNGEE. J lost 2 bases, V lost 3 bases, and 4 bases had no gene match. The CDR3 here is CASSAQGTQETQYF. The CDR3 DNA reads TGTGCCAGCAGCGCACAGGGGACGCAAGAGACCCAGTACTTC.

The chain is built from TRBV18 and TRBJ1-1; D might be TRBD1 (5 bases). CDR3 size: 14 residues. V was clipped by 5 bases and J by 4 bases, with 14 bases between them. Germline assignment: CDR1 KGHSH and CDR2 LQKENI. The CDR3 DNA sequence: TGTGCCAGCTCAGCCACCGACAGAAGCACTGAAGCTTTCTTT. Encoded protein: CASSATDRSTEAFF.

The chain links TRBV19 to TRBJ1-4, with D perhaps matching TRBD1 (5 bases). This CDR3 has 13 amino acids. Germline V CDR1 and CDR2: LNHDA, SQIVND (reference sequence). V gave up 4 bases and J gave up 4 bases, with 7 bases separating them. The DNA of the CDR3 is TGTGCCAGTAGTACAGGGATTAATGAAAAACTGTTTTTT. It codes for CASSTGINEKLFF. Full variable domain (rest looked up from reference TRBV19 and TRBJ1-4): DGGITQSPKYLFRKEGQNVTLSCEQNLNHDAMYWYRQDPGQGLRLIYYSQIVNDFQKGDIAEGYSVSREKKESFPLTVTSAQKNPTAFYLCASSTGINEKLFFGSGTQLSVL.

V and J are TRBV7-9 and TRBJ2-2, with 8 positions matching TRBD1. This CDR3 has 15 residues. Germline CDR1 and CDR2: SEHNR and FQNEAQ (reference sequence). V shed 5 bases and J 5 bases; nucleotides not matched to a gene: 7. CDR3 in DNA: TGTGCCAGCAGCAGTCGACAGGGGAAAACCGGGGAGCTGTTTTTT. Encoded protein: CASSSRQGKTGELFF. The full variable domain, in which reference TRBV7-9 and TRBJ2-2 provide the parts outside the CDR3, is DTGVSQNPRHKITKRGQNVTFRCDPISEHNRLYWYRQTLGQGPEFLTYFQNEAQLEKSRLLSDRFSAERPKGSFSTLEIQRTEQGDSAMYLCASSSRQGKTGELFFGEGSRLTVL.

The gene calls are TRBV7-6 and TRBJ1-2; D is unclear. The germline CDR1 and CDR2 sequences are SGHVS and FNYEAQ. V dropped 5 bases and J dropped 8 bases, with 18 bases sitting between them. The CDR3 covers 14 residues. CDR3 sequence: CASSLEEGSGGYTF. The CDR3, as DNA: TGTGCCAGCAGCCTAGAGGAGGGTTCGGGCGGCTACACCTTC.

The chain couples TRBV14 to TRBJ2-7; the D is unclear. The CDR3 is 11 residues long. Trimming shortened V by 6 bases and J by 3 bases, and 6 bases separated the two germline ends. Germline-derived CDR1 and CDR2 are SGHDN and FVKESK. The CDR3 DNA reads TGTGCCAGCAGTTTCGGCTACGAGCAGTACTTC. This encodes CASSFGYEQYF.

The rearrangement links TRBV2 to TRBJ1-1; D possibly corresponds to TRBD1 (6 bases). V lost 8 bases to trimming and J lost 0 bases, with 16 bases between them. Germline CDR1 and CDR2: SNHLY and FYNNEI. This CDR3 is built from 15 residues. In DNA, the CDR3 is TGTGCCAGCTTGTGGACAGCGAATTTGAACACTGAAGCTTTCTTT. It translates to CASLWTANLNTEAFF.

The J gene is TRBJ2-5, the V gene TRBV29-1, with D perhaps TRBD2 (6 bases). The CDR3 covers 13 residues. Trimming left V 6 bases short and J 7 bases short, with 18 bases between. In germline, CDR1 is SQVTM, CDR2 ANQGSEA. This CDR3 reads CSVVAEPLGTQYF. DNA for the CDR3: TGCAGCGTAGTAGCGGAACCGCTTGGGACCCAGTACTTC.

This CDR3 reads CASSYSEGAHNEQFF. In DNA, the CDR3 is TGTGCCAGCAGTTACTCGGAGGGGGCTCACAATGAGCAGTTCTTC. The chain couples TRBV6-6 to TRBJ2-1; possible D gene TRBD1, 7 bases. CDR3 length: 15 residues. CDR1 is MNHNY, CDR2 SVGAGI, per germline (reference sequence). Deletions cut 0 bases from V and 5 bases from J, with 11 bases between.

The chain employs TRBV12-3 or TRBV12-4 and TRBJ1-2; TRBD1 might be the D (6 bases). This CDR3 region has 13 residues. The V end was cut by 11 bases, the J end by 8 bases, with 21 bases between. CDR3 protein: CACTGISFRGYTF. Here the CDR3 DNA reads TGTGCCTGCACAGGGATCTCCTTTAGGGGCTACACCTTC.

Note on this clone: The same CDR3 is also encoded by other DNA sequences in this sample. V and J are TRBV5-1 and TRBJ1-1; D may be TRBD1 (5 bases). The V gene's germline CDR1 is SGHRS and CDR2 YFSETQ. This CDR3 has 14 amino acids. V shed 4 bases and J shed 2 bases, with 12 bases lying between them. CDR3 sequence: CASSPGGVNTEAFF. The CDR3 DNA reads as TGCGCCAGCAGCCCAGGAGGGGTCAACACTGAAGCTTTCTTT.

The chain combines TRBV5-6 with TRBJ2-5; maybe TRBD2 (6 bases). CDR1 is SGHDT, CDR2 YYEEEE, per germline. The CDR3 extends over 14 amino acids. Trimming took off 4 bases at V and 3 bases at J, with 13 bases between the two ends. The CDR3 nucleotides read TGTGCCAGCAGCCGCCGGGACTCCAAAGAGACCCAGTACTTC. Protein: CASSRRDSKETQYF.

V usage is TRBV5-1 and J usage is TRBJ2-3; TRBD2 matches 11 bases. The germline CDR1 and CDR2 sequences are SGHRS and YFSETQ. Trimming took 5 bases from V and 0 from J; bases not matched to a gene: 5. This CDR3 spans 16 amino acids. The CDR3 DNA sequence: TGCGCCAGCAGTTGGACTAGCGGGTCTAGCACAGATACGCAGTATTTT. It specifies CASSWTSGSSTDTQYF.

The J gene is TRBJ2-7, the V gene TRBV5-6, with D maybe TRBD2 (5 bases). Germline CDR1 reads SGHDT; CDR2 reads YYEEEE. Trimming took 4 bases from V and 2 from J, leaving 13 bases between them. The CDR3 spans 14 residues. In nucleotides, the CDR3 is TGTGCCAGCAGCCTGCTGGTGACTACCTACGAGCAGTACTTC. Its translation: CASSLLVTTYEQYF.

This clone was observed a handful of times. The CDR3 spells CASSILRGHTEAFF. Here the CDR3 DNA reads TGTGCCAGTAGTATCCTAAGGGGCCACACTGAAGCTTTCTTT. The chain recombines TRBV19 with TRBJ1-1, with D maybe TRBD1 (5 bases). Per germline, CDR1 LNHDA and CDR2 SQIVND (reference sequence). Trimming took 3 bases from V and 3 from J, leaving 11 bases between them. The CDR3 is 14 residues long.

As DNA, the CDR3 is TGTGCCAGCAGCCCCCCGGGACAGGGGGTGGGAGATACGCAGTATTTT. This sequence encodes CASSPPGQGVGDTQYF. V gene TRBV7-2 combines with J gene TRBJ2-3, with 11 bases that match TRBD1. The V segment lost 5 bases and the J segment 5 bases; nucleotides outside the gene matches: 9. The CDR3 spans 16 residues. CDR1 SGHTA and CDR2 FQGNSA come from the germline V gene. Filled out from reference TRBV7-2 and TRBJ2-3, the complete variable domain reads GAGVSQSPSNKVTEKGKDVELRCDPISGHTALYWYRQSLGQGLEFLIYFQGNSAPDKSGLPSDRFSAERTGGSVSTLTIQRTQQEDSAVYLCASSPPGQGVGDTQYFGPGTRLTVL.

The chain employs TRBV3-1 (or the pseudogene TRBV3-2) and TRBJ2-7; TRBD2 matches at 9 bases. V shed 0 bases and J 6 bases; nucleotides not matched to a gene: 3. Germline values: CDR1 LGHDT, CDR2 YNNKEL (reference sequence). The CDR3 runs 14 residues. CDR3 in amino acids: CASSQDPTSGEQYF. CDR3 nucleotide sequence: TGTGCCAGCAGCCAAGATCCGACTAGCGGCGAGCAGTACTTC.

The rearrangement joins TRBV24-1 to TRBJ2-5, with 10 bases fitting TRBD1. Germline-derived CDR1 and CDR2 are KGHDR and SFDVKD. With 4 bases clipped from V and 4 bases from J, the junction kept 5 bases outside the gene matches. The CDR3 covers 15 residues. As DNA, the CDR3 is TGTGCCACCAGTGACCCGGGACAGGGGATAGAGACCCAGTACTTC. Its protein is CATSDPGQGIETQYF.